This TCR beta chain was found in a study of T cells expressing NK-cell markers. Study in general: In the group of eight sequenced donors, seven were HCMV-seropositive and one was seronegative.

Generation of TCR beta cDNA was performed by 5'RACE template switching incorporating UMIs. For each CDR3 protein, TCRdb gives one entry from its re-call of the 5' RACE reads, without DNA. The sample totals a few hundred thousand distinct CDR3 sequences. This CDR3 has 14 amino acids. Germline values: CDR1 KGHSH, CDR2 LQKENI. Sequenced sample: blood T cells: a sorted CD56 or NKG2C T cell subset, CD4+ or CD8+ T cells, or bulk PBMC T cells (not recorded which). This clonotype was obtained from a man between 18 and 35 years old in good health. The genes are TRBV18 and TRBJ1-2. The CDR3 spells CASSPGNYAYGYTF.